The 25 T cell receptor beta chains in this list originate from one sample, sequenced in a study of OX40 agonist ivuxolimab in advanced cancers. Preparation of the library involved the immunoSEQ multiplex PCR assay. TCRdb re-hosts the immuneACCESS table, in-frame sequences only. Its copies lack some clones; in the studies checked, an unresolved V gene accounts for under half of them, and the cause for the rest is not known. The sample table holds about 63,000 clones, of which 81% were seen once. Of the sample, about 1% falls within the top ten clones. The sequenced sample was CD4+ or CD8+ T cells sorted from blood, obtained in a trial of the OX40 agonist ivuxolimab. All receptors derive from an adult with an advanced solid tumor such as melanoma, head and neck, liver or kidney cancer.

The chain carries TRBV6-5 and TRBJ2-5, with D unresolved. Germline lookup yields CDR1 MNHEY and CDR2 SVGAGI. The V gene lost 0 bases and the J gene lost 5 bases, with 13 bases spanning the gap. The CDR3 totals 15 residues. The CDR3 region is CASSYSSSRTETQYF. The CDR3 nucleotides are TGTGCCAGCAGTTACTCCTCGTCTAGAACGGAGACCCAGTACTTC.

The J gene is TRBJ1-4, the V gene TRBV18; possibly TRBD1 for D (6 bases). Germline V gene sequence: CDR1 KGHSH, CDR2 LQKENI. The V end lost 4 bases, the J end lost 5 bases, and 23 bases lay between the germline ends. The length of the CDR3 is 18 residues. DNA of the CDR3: TGTGCCAGCTCACTCCTTTCTACTGGACAGCAGGGCAATGAAAAACTGTTTTTT. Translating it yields CASSLLSTGQQGNEKLFF.

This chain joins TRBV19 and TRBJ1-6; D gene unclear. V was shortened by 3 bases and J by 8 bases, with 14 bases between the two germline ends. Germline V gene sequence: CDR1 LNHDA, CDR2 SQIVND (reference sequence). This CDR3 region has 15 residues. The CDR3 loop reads CASSIVPNLDSPLHF. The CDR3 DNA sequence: TGTGCCAGTAGTATCGTGCCGAATCTAGATTCACCCCTCCACTTT. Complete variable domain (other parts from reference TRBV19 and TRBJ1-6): DGGITQSPKYLFRKEGQNVTLSCEQNLNHDAMYWYRQDPGQGLRLIYYSQIVNDFQKGDIAEGYSVSREKKESFPLTVTSAQKNPTAFYLCASSIVPNLDSPLHFGNGTRLTVT.

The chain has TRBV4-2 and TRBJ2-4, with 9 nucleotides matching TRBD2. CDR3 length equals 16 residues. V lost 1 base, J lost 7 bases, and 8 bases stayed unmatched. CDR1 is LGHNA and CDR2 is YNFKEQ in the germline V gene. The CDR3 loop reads CASSQGSRLAANIQYF. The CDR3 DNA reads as TGTGCCAGCAGCCAAGGTTCCAGACTAGCGGCGAACATTCAGTACTTC.

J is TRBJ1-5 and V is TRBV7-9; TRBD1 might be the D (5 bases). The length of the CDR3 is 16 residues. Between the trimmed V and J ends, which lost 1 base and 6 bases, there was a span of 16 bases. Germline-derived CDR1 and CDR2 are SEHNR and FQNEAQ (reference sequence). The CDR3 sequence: CASSLEATAGSQPQHF. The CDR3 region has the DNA TGTGCCAGCAGCTTAGAGGCGACAGCAGGGAGTCAGCCCCAGCATTTT.

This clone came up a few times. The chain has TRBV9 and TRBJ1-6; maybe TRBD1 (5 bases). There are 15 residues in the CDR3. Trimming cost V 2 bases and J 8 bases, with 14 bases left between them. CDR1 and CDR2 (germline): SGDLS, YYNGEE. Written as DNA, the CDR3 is TGTGCCAGCAGCGTCCACACAGGCGGGGATTCACCCCTCCACTTT. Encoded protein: CASSVHTGGDSPLHF.

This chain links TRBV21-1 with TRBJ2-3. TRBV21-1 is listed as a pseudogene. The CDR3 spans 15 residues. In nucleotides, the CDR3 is TGTGCCAGCAAAGGGCTGACGAAAAGGGCAGATACGCAGTATTTT. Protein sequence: CASKGLTKRADTQYF.

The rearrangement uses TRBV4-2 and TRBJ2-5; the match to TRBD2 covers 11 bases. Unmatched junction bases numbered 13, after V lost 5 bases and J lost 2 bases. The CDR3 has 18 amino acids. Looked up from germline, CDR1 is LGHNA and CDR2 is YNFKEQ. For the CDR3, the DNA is TGTGCCAGCAGCGTGAGAGCTAGCGGGGGGCCGGGGCAAGAGACCCAGTACTTC. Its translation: CASSVRASGGPGQETQYF.

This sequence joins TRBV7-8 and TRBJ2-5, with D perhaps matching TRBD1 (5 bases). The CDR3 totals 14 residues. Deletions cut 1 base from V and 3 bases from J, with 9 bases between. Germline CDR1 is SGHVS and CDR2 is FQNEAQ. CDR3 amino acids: CASSLDPGKETQYF. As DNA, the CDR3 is TGTGCCAGCAGCTTAGATCCAGGGAAAGAGACCCAGTACTTC. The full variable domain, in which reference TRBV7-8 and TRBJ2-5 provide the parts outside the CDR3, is GAGVSQSPRYKVAKRGQDVALRCDPISGHVSLFWYQQALGQGPEFLTYFQNEAQLDKSGLPSDRFFAERPEGSVSTLKIQRTQQEDSAVYLCASSLDPGKETQYFGPGTRLLVL.

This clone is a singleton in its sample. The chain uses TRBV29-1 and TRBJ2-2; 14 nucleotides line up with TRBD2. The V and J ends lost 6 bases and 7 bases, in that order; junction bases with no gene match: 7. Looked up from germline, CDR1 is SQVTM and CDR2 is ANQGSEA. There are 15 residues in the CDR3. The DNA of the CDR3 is TGCAGCGTCCCGGGGACTAGCGGGGGTGGCGGGGAGCTGTTTTTT. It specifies CSVPGTSGGGGELFF.

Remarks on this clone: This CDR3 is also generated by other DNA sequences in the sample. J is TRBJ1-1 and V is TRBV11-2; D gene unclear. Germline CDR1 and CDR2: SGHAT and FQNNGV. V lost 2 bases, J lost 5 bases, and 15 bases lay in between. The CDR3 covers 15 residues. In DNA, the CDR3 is TGTGCCAGCAGCTTACTATGGGATGGGCATACTGAAGCTTTCTTT. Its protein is CASSLLWDGHTEAFF. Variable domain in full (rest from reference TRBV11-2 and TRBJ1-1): EAGVAQSPRYKIIEKRQSVAFWCNPISGHATLYWYQQILGQGPKLLIQFQNNGVVDDSQLPKDRFSAERLKGVDSTLKIQPAKLEDSAVYLCASSLLWDGHTEAFFGQGTRLTVV.

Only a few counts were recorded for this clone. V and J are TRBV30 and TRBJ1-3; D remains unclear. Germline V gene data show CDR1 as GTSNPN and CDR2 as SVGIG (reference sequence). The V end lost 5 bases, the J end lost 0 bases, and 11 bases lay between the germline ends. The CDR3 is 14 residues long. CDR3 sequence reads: CAWGRAFSGNTIYF. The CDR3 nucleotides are TGTGCCTGGGGGCGGGCCTTCTCTGGAAACACCATATATTTT.

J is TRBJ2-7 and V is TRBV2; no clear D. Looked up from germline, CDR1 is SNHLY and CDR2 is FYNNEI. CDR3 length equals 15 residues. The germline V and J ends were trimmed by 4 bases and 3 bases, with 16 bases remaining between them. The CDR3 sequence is CASSVNRGSFYEQYF. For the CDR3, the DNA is TGTGCCAGCAGTGTAAATCGTGGCAGTTTCTACGAGCAGTACTTC.

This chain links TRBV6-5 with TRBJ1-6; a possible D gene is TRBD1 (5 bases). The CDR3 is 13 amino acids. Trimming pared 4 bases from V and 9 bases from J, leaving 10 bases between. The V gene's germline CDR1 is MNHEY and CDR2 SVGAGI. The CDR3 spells CASSSRVRSPLHF. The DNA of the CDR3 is TGTGCCAGCAGTTCCAGGGTACGTTCACCCCTCCACTTT.

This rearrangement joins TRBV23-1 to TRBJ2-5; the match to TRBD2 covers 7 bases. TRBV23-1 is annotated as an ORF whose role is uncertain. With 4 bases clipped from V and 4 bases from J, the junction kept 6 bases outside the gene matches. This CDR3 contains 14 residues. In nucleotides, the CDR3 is TGCGCCAGCAGTCTGGGAGGGCCTTCAGAGACCCAGTACTTC. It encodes CASSLGGPSETQYF.

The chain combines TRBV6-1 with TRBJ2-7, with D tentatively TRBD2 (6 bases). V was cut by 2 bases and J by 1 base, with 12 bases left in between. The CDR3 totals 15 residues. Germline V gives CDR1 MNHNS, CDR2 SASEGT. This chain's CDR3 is CASSESGFRSYEQYF. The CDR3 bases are TGTGCCAGCAGTGAAAGCGGGTTTCGATCCTACGAGCAGTACTTC.

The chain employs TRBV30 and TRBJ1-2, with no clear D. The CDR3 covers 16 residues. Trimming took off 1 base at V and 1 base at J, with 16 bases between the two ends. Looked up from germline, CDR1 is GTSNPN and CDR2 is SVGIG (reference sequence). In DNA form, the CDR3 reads TGTGCCTGGAGTGACGGGTTCGTGGGTAATAACTATGGCTACACCTTC. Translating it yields CAWSDGFVGNNYGYTF.

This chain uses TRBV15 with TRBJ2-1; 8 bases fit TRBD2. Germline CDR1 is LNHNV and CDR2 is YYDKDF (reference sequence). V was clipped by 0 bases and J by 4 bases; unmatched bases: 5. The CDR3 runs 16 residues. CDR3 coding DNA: TGTGCCACCAGCAGAGATAGAGGCGGGGGGTACAATGAGCAGTTCTTC. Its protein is CATSRDRGGGYNEQFF.

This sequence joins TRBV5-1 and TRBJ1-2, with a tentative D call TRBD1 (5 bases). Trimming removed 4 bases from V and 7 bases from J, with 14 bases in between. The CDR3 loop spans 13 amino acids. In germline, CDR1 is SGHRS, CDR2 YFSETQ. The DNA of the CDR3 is TGCGCCAGCAGCCCTGAAGGGGCGGGTGGCTACACCTTC. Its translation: CASSPEGAGGYTF.

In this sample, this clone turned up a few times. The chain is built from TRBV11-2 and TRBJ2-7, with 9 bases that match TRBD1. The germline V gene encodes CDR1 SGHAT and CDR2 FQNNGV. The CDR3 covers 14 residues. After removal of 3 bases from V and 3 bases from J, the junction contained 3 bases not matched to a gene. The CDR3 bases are TGTGCCAGCAGCTTCGACAGGGGGTTCTACGAGCAGTACTTC. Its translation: CASSFDRGFYEQYF.

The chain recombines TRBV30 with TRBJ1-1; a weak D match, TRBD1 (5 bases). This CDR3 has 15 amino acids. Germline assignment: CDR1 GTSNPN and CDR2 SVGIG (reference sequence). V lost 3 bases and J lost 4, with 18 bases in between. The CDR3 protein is CAWSAGGRAGTEAFF. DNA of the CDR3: TGTGCCTGGAGCGCCGGGGGGAGGGCTGGCACTGAAGCTTTCTTT.

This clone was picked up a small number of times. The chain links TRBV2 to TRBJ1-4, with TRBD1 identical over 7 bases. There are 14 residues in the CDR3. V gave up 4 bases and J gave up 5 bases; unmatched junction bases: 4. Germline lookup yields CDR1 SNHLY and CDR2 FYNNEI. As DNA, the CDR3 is TGTGCCAGCAGTGTAGGGGGCGCAAATGAAAAACTGTTTTTT. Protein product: CASSVGGANEKLFF.

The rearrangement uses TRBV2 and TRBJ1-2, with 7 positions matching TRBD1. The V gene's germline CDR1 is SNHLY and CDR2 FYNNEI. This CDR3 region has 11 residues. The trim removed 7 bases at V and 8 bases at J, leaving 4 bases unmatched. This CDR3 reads CASNGRGGYTF. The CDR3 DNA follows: TGTGCCAGCAATGGCAGGGGGGGCTACACCTTC.

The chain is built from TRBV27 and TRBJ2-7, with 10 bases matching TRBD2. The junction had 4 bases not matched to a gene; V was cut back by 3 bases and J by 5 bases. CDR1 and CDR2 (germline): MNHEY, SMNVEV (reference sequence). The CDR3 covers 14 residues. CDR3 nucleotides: TGTGCCAGCAGTTTTAGCGGGGGGTCCCACGAGCAGTACTTC. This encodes CASSFSGGSHEQYF.

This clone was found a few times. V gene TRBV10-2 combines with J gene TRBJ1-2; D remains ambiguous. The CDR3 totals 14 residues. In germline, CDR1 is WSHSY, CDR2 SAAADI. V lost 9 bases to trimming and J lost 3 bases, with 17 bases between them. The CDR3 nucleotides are TGCGCCAGTCACCCACTCGCAATGGACTATGGCTACACCTTC. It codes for CASHPLAMDYGYTF.